Below are 8 T cell receptor beta chains sequenced from a single sample in a study of cytomegalovirus exposure and HLA in healthy donors. It was with 60 Vbeta and 13 Jbeta primers that the PCR ran. Repertoires were generated with immunoSEQ multiplex PCR, while TCRdb's copy carries only in-frame clones and drops some. This sample has tens of thousands of clones, with roughly four fifths found just once. The sample comprised PBMCs. These receptors came from a woman in her twenties or thirties in good health and CMV-seropositive.

This clone was counted between two and nine times. This sequence joins TRBV5-1 and TRBJ2-1; TRBD1 agrees at 7 bases. Germline CDR1 and CDR2: SGHRS and YFSETQ. The CDR3 contains 15 residues. V shed 3 bases, J shed 4 bases, and the junction held 7 bases outside the gene matches. CDR3 bases: TGCGCCAGCAGCTCGTCGACAGGGAGTTACAATGAGCAGTTCTTC. It yields the protein CASSSSTGSYNEQFF. Drawing the rest from reference TRBV5-1 and TRBJ2-1, the complete variable domain is KAGVTQTPRYLIKTRGQQVTLSCSPISGHRSVSWYQQTPGQGLQFLFEYFSETQRNKGNFPGRFSGRQFSNSRSEMNVSTLELGDSALYLCASSSSTGSYNEQFFGPGTRLTVL.

This clone was seen a handful of times. V gene TRBV6-1 combines with J gene TRBJ1-2, with 8 bases lining up with TRBD1. There are 15 residues in the CDR3. Losses at the gene ends were 2 bases for V and 6 bases for J; bases not matched to a gene: 8. Germline CDR1 is MNHNS and CDR2 is SASEGT. CDR3 in amino acids: CASSERWTGRNGYTF. The CDR3 DNA follows: TGTGCCAGCAGTGAAAGGTGGACAGGGCGGAATGGCTACACCTTC.

The chain recombines TRBV9 with TRBJ1-1; possible D gene TRBD1, 5 bases. Trimming shortened V by 2 bases and J by 1 base, and 12 bases separated the two germline ends. CDR3 length: 15 amino acids. Germline lookup yields CDR1 SGDLS and CDR2 YYNGEE. This CDR3 is CASSVAGGRNTEAFF. In DNA, the CDR3 is TGTGCCAGCAGCGTCGCGGGGGGACGGAACACTGAAGCTTTCTTT.

The chain has TRBV30 and TRBJ1-5, with 9 positions matching TRBD1. Germline CDR1 GTSNPN, CDR2 SVGIG (reference sequence). The junction had 2 bases not matched to a gene; V was cut back by 4 bases and J by 1 base. The CDR3 is 14 amino acids. DNA for the CDR3: TGTGCCTGGACAACAGGGGGCAGCAATCAGCCCCAGCATTTT. Protein: CAWTTGGSNQPQHF.

The chain links TRBV1 to TRBJ1-2; TRBD1 was called by the table and not checked on the DNA. TRBV1 has pseudogene status. The CDR3 consists of 15 residues. The CDR3 DNA is TGCACCAGCCCCTCTGACAGAAACTTTAACTATGGCTACACCTTC. This encodes CTSPSDRNFNYGYTF.

This chain uses TRBV5-4 with TRBJ1-2; TRBD1 matches at 7 bases. CDR3 length equals 14 residues. The ends lost 4 bases at V and 2 bases at J; junction bases unmatched: 5. Per the germline V gene, CDR1 is SGHNT and CDR2 is YYREEE (reference sequence). The CDR3 region has the DNA TGTGCCAGCAGCGGGCTGGGACAGAACTATGGCTACACCTTC. This encodes CASSGLGQNYGYTF.

J is TRBJ2-7 and V is TRBV5-1, with D possibly TRBD2 on 6 matching bases. V was cut by 4 bases and J by 5 bases, with 19 bases left in between. CDR1 is SGHRS, CDR2 YFSETQ, per germline. This CDR3 region has 15 residues. The CDR3 spells CASSPDSGSINEQYF. The CDR3 DNA sequence: TGCGCCAGCAGCCCGGACTCCGGGAGTATCAACGAGCAGTACTTC.

V usage is TRBV28 and J usage is TRBJ1-1, with 8 bases aligning to TRBD1. With 7 bases clipped from V and 7 bases from J, the junction kept 14 bases outside the gene matches. Per germline, CDR1 MDHEN and CDR2 SYDVKM. There are 15 residues in the CDR3. CDR3 sequence reads: CASKWPGTGYIEAFF. CDR3 DNA: TGTGCCAGCAAGTGGCCCGGGACAGGCTACATTGAAGCTTTCTTT.